This entry lists 23 T cell receptor beta chains sequenced from one sample in a study of relationships among human T cell subsets. TCR alpha and beta CDR3s were amplified from mRNA by semiquantitative ARM-PCR. ARM-PCR used tagged nested gene-specific primers, then communal superprimers for exponential amplification. TCRdb re-analysed the multiplex PCR reads in MiXCR, keeping a single row per CDR3 protein. The profile covers roughly 2,800 distinct CDR3 sequences, with around 80% appearing a single time and 17% taken by the ten largest. Source material: total T cells sorted from blood. The receptors come from a man in his forties or fifties in good health.

The rearrangement links TRBV14 to TRBJ1-2; 8 bases align to TRBD1. The ends lost 0 bases at V and 7 bases at J; junction bases unmatched: 10. The CDR3 spans 16 residues. Germline lookup yields CDR1 SGHDN and CDR2 FVKESK. The CDR3 DNA follows: TGTGCCAGCAGCCAAGATTTTGTGACAGGGGCCAGTGGCTACACCTTC. Residues: CASSQDFVTGASGYTF.

This chain uses TRBV12-3 or TRBV12-4 with TRBJ2-1; either TRBD1 or TRBD2 may supply D (6 bases each). V was shortened by 7 bases and J by 6 bases, with 16 bases between the two germline ends. The CDR3 is 14 residues long. CDR3 nucleotide sequence: TGTGCCAGCACCCTCGGGGGCAGCAGCAATGAGCAGTTCTTC. Translation gives CASTLGGSSNEQFF.

CDR3 nucleotide sequence: TGTGCCAGCAGTTTAATAAAAGGGGACAGGAGATCCAAGTACCAAGAGACCCAGTACTTC. This translates into CASSLIKGDRRSKYQETQYF. The V gene is TRBV28, the J gene TRBJ2-5; 8 bases line up with TRBD1. CDR3 length equals 20 residues. Germline loops: CDR1 MDHEN, CDR2 SYDVKM. J gave up 0 bases and V 2 bases, and 17 bases lay outside the gene matches.

This chain connects TRBV12-3 or TRBV12-4 to TRBJ2-3; D is possibly TRBD2 (5 bases). Trimming left V 7 bases short and J 2 bases short, with 16 bases between. The CDR3 is made up of 15 amino acids. This chain's CDR3 is CASTRGGLTTDTQYF. CDR3 DNA: TGTGCCAGCACCCGTGGAGGACTTACCACAGATACGCAGTATTTT.

The rearrangement links TRBV18 to TRBJ2-7; tentatively, D is TRBD1 (5 bases). The CDR3 spans 13 residues. The germline V gene has CDR1 KGHSH and CDR2 LQKENI. V shed 3 bases and J shed 6 bases, with 12 bases lying between them. The CDR3 reads CASSPSTVFEQYF. CDR3 nucleotides: TGTGCCAGCTCACCCTCGACAGTTTTCGAGCAGTACTTC.

The chain couples TRBV11-2 to TRBJ2-1; 14 nucleotides align to TRBD2. The V and J ends lost 5 bases and 7 bases, in that order; junction bases with no gene match: 7. Germline-derived CDR1 and CDR2 are SGHAT and FQNNGV. The CDR3 contains 16 residues. The CDR3 region has the DNA TGTGCCAGCAGCCCAATTGGACTAGCGGGAGGAAATGAGCAGTTCTTC. Its translation: CASSPIGLAGGNEQFF. Full variable domain (remainder filled in from reference TRBV11-2 and TRBJ2-1): EAGVAQSPRYKIIEKRQSVAFWCNPISGHATLYWYQQILGQGPKLLIQFQNNGVVDDSQLPKDRFSAERLKGVDSTLKIQPAKLEDSAVYLCASSPIGLAGGNEQFFGPGTRLTVL.

The CDR3 region is CASRDYRDRATYEQYF. The CDR3 DNA sequence: TGTGCCAGCAGAGACTACCGGGACAGGGCCACCTACGAGCAGTACTTC. The chain employs TRBV12-3 or TRBV12-4 and TRBJ2-7, with 9 bases fitting TRBD1. The V segment lost 6 bases and the J segment 2 bases; nucleotides outside the gene matches: 11. CDR3 length: 16 amino acids.

This chain uses TRBV20-1 with TRBJ2-5; D not resolved. The ends were cut back, 4 bases at V and 3 bases at J, with 6 bases in the middle. The germline CDR1 and CDR2 sequences are DFQATT and SNEGSKA (reference sequence). The CDR3 consists of 11 residues. CDR3 amino acids: CSATDEETQYF. The CDR3 bases are TGCAGTGCTACCGACGAAGAGACCCAGTACTTC.

The V gene is TRBV10-2, the J gene TRBJ1-5; 10 positions match TRBD1. The V and J ends lost 5 bases and 11 bases, in that order; junction bases with no gene match: 6. Looked up from germline, CDR1 is WSHSY and CDR2 is SAAADI. The CDR3 is 13 residues long. Written as DNA, the CDR3 is TGCGCCAGCAGTCCGGGACAGGGGATGTCCCAGCATTTT. Translating gives CASSPGQGMSQHF.

The chain carries TRBV19 and TRBJ2-1, with 11 nucleotides matching TRBD2. V dropped 6 bases and J dropped 4; count of bases not matched to a gene: 5. There are 15 residues in the CDR3. Germline V gene lookup returns CDR1 LNHDA and CDR2 SQIVND (reference sequence). The CDR3 nucleotides read TGTGCCAGTAGGGTAACTAGCGGGAGTTACAATGAGCAGTTCTTC. Protein: CASRVTSGSYNEQFF.

The sample holds one count of this clonotype. The chain joins TRBV6-6 to TRBJ2-3; maybe TRBD1 (5 bases). Deletions cut 2 bases from V and 1 base from J, with 10 bases between. Germline V CDR1 and CDR2: MNHNY, SVGAGI (reference sequence). The CDR3 is 15 residues long. The CDR3 sequence: CASSYTGDRTDTQYF. CDR3 DNA: TGTGCCAGCAGTTACACAGGCGACCGCACAGATACGCAGTATTTT.

V is TRBV20-1 and J is TRBJ2-5, with D possibly matching TRBD1 (5 bases). V lost 0 bases, J lost 1 base, and 15 bases lay in between. Germline assignment: CDR1 DFQATT and CDR2 SNEGSKA (reference sequence). The CDR3 has 16 amino acids. The CDR3: CSARDKPGKGQETQYF. For the CDR3, the DNA is TGCAGTGCTAGAGATAAGCCAGGGAAGGGCCAAGAGACCCAGTACTTC.

This clonotype was observed a single time. This chain connects TRBV11-2 to TRBJ1-1, with D tentatively TRBD1 (5 bases). The CDR3 covers 13 residues. Trimming left V 0 bases short and J 8 bases short, with 10 bases between. Germline V gives CDR1 SGHAT, CDR2 FQNNGV. The CDR3 region is CASSLEQGHEAFF. The CDR3 bases are TGTGCCAGCAGCTTAGAGCAGGGCCACGAAGCTTTCTTT.

The chain couples TRBV11-2 to TRBJ2-4; 10 nucleotides agree with TRBD1. Per germline, CDR1 SGHAT and CDR2 FQNNGV. V gave up 3 bases and J gave up 7 bases; unmatched junction bases: 3. There are 14 residues in the CDR3. Written as DNA, the CDR3 is TGTGCCAGCAGCTTTAGGACAGGGGGTAACATTCAGTACTTC. This gives the protein CASSFRTGGNIQYF.

The chain employs TRBV7-9 and TRBJ2-3; no clear D gene. Trimming left V 5 bases short and J 2 bases short, with 11 bases between. Germline V gene data show CDR1 as SEHNR and CDR2 as FQNEAQ (reference sequence). The CDR3 is 14 residues long. CDR3 coding DNA: TGTGCCAGCAGCCACAATCAATACACAGATACGCAGTATTTT. This gives the protein CASSHNQYTDTQYF. Full variable domain (missing parts from reference TRBV7-9 and TRBJ2-3): DTGVSQNPRHKITKRGQNVTFRCDPISEHNRLYWYRQTLGQGPEFLTYFQNEAQLEKSRLLSDRFSAERPKGSFSTLEIQRTEQGDSAMYLCASSHNQYTDTQYFGPGTRLTVL.

The V gene is TRBV14, the J gene TRBJ1-4; tentatively, D is TRBD1 (6 bases). CDR1 is SGHDN, CDR2 FVKESK, per germline. Trimming stripped 4 bases from V and 2 bases from J, with 14 bases between. This CDR3 region has 16 residues. The CDR3 DNA sequence: TGTGCCAGCAGCCTAACAGGGAAAGGGACTAATGAAAAACTGTTTTTT. Translation: CASSLTGKGTNEKLFF. The variable domain in full, completed from reference TRBV14 and TRBJ1-4, reads EAGVTQFPSHSVIEKGQTVTLRCDPISGHDNLYWYRRVMGKEIKFLLHFVKESKQDESGMPNNRFLAERTGGTYSTLKVQPAELEDSGVYFCASSLTGKGTNEKLFFGSGTQLSVL.

This chain joins TRBV29-1 and TRBJ2-6; weak D call: TRBD1 (5 bases). Germline loops: CDR1 SQVTM, CDR2 ANQGSEA. This CDR3 is 14 amino acids long. Trimming pared 3 bases from V and 2 bases from J, leaving 8 bases between. Here the CDR3 DNA reads TGCAGCGTTGAGGGGCGGACTGGGGCCAACGTCCTGACTTTC. Amino acids: CSVEGRTGANVLTF.

As regards this clonotype: At one end, the junction sequence differs from germline, possibly due to a read error. V is TRBV11-2 and J is TRBJ2-1; perhaps TRBD2 as D (6 bases). Germline V gene sequence: CDR1 SGHAT, CDR2 FQNNGV. The CDR3 loop spans 15 amino acids. Here the CDR3 DNA reads TGTGCCAGCAGCCCGGAGGGACTTAAATACAATGACCAGTTCTTC. Translated: CASSPEGLKYNDQFF.

The rearrangement links TRBV14 to TRBJ2-1; 9 nucleotides match TRBD2. Germline CDR1 SGHDN, CDR2 FVKESK. This CDR3 spans 14 amino acids. V dropped 1 base and J dropped 9; count of bases not matched to a gene: 4. Here the CDR3 reads CASSQALAGGEQFF. In DNA form, the CDR3 reads TGTGCCAGCAGCCAAGCACTAGCGGGCGGTGAGCAGTTCTTC.

The chain joins TRBV4-2 to TRBJ2-1; weak D call: TRBD2 (6 bases). The CDR3 sequence is 14 residues long. Between the trimmed V and J ends, which lost 5 bases and 5 bases, there was a span of 13 bases. Looked up from germline, CDR1 is LGHNA and CDR2 is YNFKEQ. The CDR3 reads CASSFLRENNEQFF. The DNA for the CDR3 is TGTGCCAGCAGCTTCCTCCGGGAGAACAATGAGCAGTTCTTC.

This sequence joins TRBV28 and TRBJ1-2; no definite D call. Per the germline V gene, CDR1 is MDHEN and CDR2 is SYDVKM. The CDR3 covers 14 residues. V shed 5 bases and J shed 8 bases, with 18 bases lying between them. The CDR3 DNA reads as TGTGCCAGCAGTCGTATGAGCCTCATCGGGGGCTACACCTTC. It specifies CASSRMSLIGGYTF.

The gene calls are TRBV11-2 and TRBJ2-5; no clear D. CDR1 SGHAT and CDR2 FQNNGV come from the germline V gene. V lost 8 bases, J lost 4 bases, and 23 bases lay in between. The CDR3 runs 16 residues. CDR3 bases: TGTGCCAGCCACGCAAACCCCCCTGGGTTCGGAGAGACCCAGTACTTC. It yields the protein CASHANPPGFGETQYF.

This chain uses TRBV5-1 with TRBJ2-7; TRBD1 agrees at 7 bases. Trimming took 4 bases from V and 6 from J; bases not matched to a gene: 7. The CDR3 has 13 residues. In germline, CDR1 is SGHRS, CDR2 YFSETQ. The CDR3 DNA follows: TGCGCCAGCAGCCCTAGACAGGGTGGCGAGCAGTACTTC. This codes for CASSPRQGGEQYF.